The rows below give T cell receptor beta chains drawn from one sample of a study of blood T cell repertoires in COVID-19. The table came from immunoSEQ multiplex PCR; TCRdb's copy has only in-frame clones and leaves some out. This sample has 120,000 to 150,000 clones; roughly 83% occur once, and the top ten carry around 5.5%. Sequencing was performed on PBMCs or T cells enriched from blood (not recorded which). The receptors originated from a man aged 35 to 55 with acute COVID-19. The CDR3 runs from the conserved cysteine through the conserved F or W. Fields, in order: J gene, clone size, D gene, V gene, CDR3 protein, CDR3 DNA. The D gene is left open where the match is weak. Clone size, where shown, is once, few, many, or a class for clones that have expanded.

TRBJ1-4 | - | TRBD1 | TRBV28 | CASSLPTGPNEKLFF | TGTGCCAGCAGTCTCCCGACAGGGCCTAATGAAAAACTGTTTTTT
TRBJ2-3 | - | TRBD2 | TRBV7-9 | CASSQVAGNTDTQYF | TGTGCCAGCAGCCAAGTAGCGGGGAACACAGATACGCAGTATTTT
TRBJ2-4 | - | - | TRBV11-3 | CASSLGGTGAKNIQYF | TGTGCCAGCAGCTTAGGAGGGACTGGAGCCAAAAACATTCAGTACTTC
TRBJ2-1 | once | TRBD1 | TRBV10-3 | CATSADRDGDNEQFF | TGTGCCACAAGCGCGGACAGGGATGGAGACAATGAGCAGTTCTTC
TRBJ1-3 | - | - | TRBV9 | CASSVGTGGDTIYF | TGTGCCAGCAGCGTAGGCACAGGCGGGGACACCATATATTTT
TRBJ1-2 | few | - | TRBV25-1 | CAALGGGDYGYTF | TGTGCCGCCCTGGGGGGGGGCGACTATGGCTACACCTTC
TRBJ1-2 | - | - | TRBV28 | CASSLLDYGYTF | TGTGCCAGCAGTTTACTTGACTATGGCTACACCTTC
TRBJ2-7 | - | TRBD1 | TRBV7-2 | CASSSRGQGISTYEQYF | TGTGCCAGCAGCTCCCGGGGACAGGGGATAAGTACCTACGAGCAGTACTTC
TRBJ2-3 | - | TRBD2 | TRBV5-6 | CASRGLAGADTQYF | TGTGCCAGCAGGGGACTAGCGGGGGCAGATACGCAGTATTTT
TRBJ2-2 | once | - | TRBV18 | CASSRDSTGNTGELFF | TGTGCCAGCTCCCGGGATTCGACAGGGAACACCGGGGAGCTGTTTTTT
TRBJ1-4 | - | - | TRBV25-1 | CASSPLRQIATNEKLFF | TGTGCCAGCAGTCCCTTGAGGCAGATTGCAACTAATGAAAAACTGTTTTTT
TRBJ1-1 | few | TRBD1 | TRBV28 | CASTPGQGGSRTEAFF | TGTGCCAGCACCCCGGGACAGGGAGGTTCGAGGACTGAAGCTTTCTTT
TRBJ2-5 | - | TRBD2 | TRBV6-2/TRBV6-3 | CASSYRLAEGETQYF | TGTGCCAGCAGTTACAGACTAGCGGAAGGAGAGACCCAGTACTTC
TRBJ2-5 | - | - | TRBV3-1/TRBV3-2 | CASSIVGGGETQYF | TGTGCCAGCAGCATTGTAGGGGGAGGGGAGACCCAGTACTTC
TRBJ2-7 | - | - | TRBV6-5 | CASSYSGGVAYEQYF | TGTGCCAGCAGTTACTCGGGCGGGGTCGCCTACGAGCAGTACTTC
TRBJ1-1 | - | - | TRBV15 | CATSRDRRATEAFF | TGTGCCACCAGCAGAGATCGGAGGGCCACTGAAGCTTTCTTT
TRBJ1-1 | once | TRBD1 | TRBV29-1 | CSVGLLTGAPEAFF | TGCAGCGTCGGGCTCTTGACAGGGGCCCCTGAAGCTTTCTTT
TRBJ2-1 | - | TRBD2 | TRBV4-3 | CASSQDRTSGYNEQFF | TGCGCCAGCAGCCAAGATCGTACTAGCGGCTACAATGAGCAGTTCTTC
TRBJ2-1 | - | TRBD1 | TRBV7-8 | CASSSYRGSYNEQFF | TGTGCCAGCAGCTCGTACAGGGGTTCCTACAATGAGCAGTTCTTC
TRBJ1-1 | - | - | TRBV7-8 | CASSLATGTAEAFF | TGTGCCAGCAGCTTAGCTACAGGGACGGCAGAAGCTTTCTTT
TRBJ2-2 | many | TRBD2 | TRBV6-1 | CASSDSGRDGELFF | TGTGCCAGCAGTGATAGCGGGAGGGACGGGGAGCTGTTTTTT
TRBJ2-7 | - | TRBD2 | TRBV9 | CASSVASGITYEQYF | TGTGCCAGCAGCGTAGCTAGCGGGATTACCTACGAGCAGTACTTC
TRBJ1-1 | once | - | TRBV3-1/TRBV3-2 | CASSPPPGQYTEAFF | TGTGCCAGCAGCCCTCCGCCGGGACAATACACTGAAGCTTTCTTT
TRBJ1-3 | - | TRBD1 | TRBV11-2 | CASSIGTGAGNTIYF | TGTGCCAGCAGCATCGGGACAGGGGCTGGAAACACCATATATTTT
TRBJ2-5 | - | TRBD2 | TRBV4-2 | CASSQEGGVTQYF | TGTGCCAGCAGCCAAGAGGGGGGGGTGACCCAGTACTTC
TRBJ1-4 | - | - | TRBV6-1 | CASSGAGAVTNEKLFF | TGTGCCAGCAGTGGGGCAGGGGCGGTAACTAATGAAAAACTGTTTTTT
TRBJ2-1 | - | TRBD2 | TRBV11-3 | CASSFGLSSGRDEQFF | TGTGCCAGCAGCTTCGGTCTTTCTAGCGGGAGGGATGAGCAGTTCTTC
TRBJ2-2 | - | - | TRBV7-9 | CASSSGSLYNTGELFF | TGTGCCAGCAGCTCCGGGTCTCTTTATAACACCGGGGAGCTGTTTTTT
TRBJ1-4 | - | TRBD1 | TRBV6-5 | CASSSQPGQGNEKLFF | TGTGCCAGCAGTTCCCAACCGGGACAGGGGAATGAAAAACTGTTTTTT
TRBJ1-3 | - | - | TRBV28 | CASSPQMGSNTIYF | TGTGCCAGCAGTCCCCAAATGGGCTCGAACACCATATATTTT
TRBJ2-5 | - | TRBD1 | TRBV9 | CASNSGGGETQYF | TGTGCCAGCAATTCAGGGGGCGGGGAGACCCAGTACTTC
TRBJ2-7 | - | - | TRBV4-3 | CASSQDRGSREQYF | TGCGCCAGCAGCCAAGATCGGGGGTCTCGGGAGCAGTACTTC
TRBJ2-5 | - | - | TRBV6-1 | CASSEAGQTQETQYF | TGTGCCAGCAGTGAAGCCGGACAGACCCAAGAGACCCAGTACTTC
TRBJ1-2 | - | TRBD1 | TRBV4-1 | CASSGQGLSSYGYTF | TGCGCCAGCAGCGGACAGGGGTTATCCAGCTATGGCTACACCTTC
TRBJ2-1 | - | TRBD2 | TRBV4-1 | CASSQTSGGASEQFF | TGCGCCAGCAGCCAGACTAGCGGGGGGGCCAGTGAGCAGTTCTTC
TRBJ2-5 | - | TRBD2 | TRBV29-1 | CSARLAGGTETQYF | TGCAGCGCCCGTCTAGCGGGAGGAACAGAGACCCAGTACTTC
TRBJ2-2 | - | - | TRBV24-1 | CATSSPGGSTGELFF | TGTGCCACCAGTAGTCCAGGGGGGTCCACCGGGGAGCTGTTTTTT
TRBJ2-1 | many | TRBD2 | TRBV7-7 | CASSLTGTSGGRHNEQFF | TGTGCCAGCAGCTTAACCGGGACTAGCGGGGGCCGCCACAATGAGCAGTTCTTC
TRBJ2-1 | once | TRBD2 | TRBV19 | CASSIEASGKYNEQFF | TGTGCCAGTAGTATAGAGGCTAGCGGGAAGTACAATGAGCAGTTCTTC
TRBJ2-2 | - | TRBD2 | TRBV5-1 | CASSLLAGDSTGELFF | TGCGCCAGCAGCTTGCTAGCGGGGGATTCCACCGGGGAGCTGTTTTTT
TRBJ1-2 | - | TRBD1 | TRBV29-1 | CSVKDRDNYGYTF | TGCAGCGTAAAGGACAGGGATAACTATGGCTACACCTTC
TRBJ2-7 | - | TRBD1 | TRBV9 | CASSVALGGHYEQYF | TGTGCCAGCAGCGTAGCTTTAGGGGGCCACTACGAGCAGTACTTC
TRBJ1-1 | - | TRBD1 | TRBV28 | CASITPTGVGDTEAFF | TGTGCCAGCATCACCCCGACAGGGGTGGGGGACACTGAAGCTTTCTTT
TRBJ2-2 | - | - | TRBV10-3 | CAISEYVETGRDTGELFF | TGTGCCATCAGTGAATATGTCGAGACAGGAAGAGACACCGGGGAGTTGTTTTTT
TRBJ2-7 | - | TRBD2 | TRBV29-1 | CSASYSGIHEQYF | TGCAGCGCGAGTTATAGCGGGATCCACGAGCAGTACTTC
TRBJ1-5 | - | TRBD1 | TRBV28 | CASSLPATGRGDQPQHF | TGTGCCAGCAGTTTACCTGCGACAGGGCGGGGCGATCAGCCCCAGCATTTT